This record concerns one TCR beta chain sequence. Trimming removed 3 bases from V and 7 bases from J; junction bases left unmatched: 18. Germline values: CDR1 MDHEN, CDR2 SYDVKM. CDR3 length: 17 amino acids. These data come from a study of blood T cell repertoires in COVID-19. Measured with immunoSEQ multiplex PCR; TCRdb has only the in-frame clones, and not every one. The profile shows around 140,000 clones, about 87% of them singletons. Study members were between about 18 and 90 years old and lived in 20 to 25 US regions. Cohort placement rested on clinical history that participants reported themselves.

This TCR was sampled from a man in his fifties or sixties in a cohort exposed to, infected with or recovered from COVID-19 (not recorded which). Input material: PBMCs or T cells enriched from blood (not recorded which). The V call is TRBV28, the J call TRBJ2-7; 7 bases map to TRBD2. This CDR3 is CASSFLLSGLNEGEQYF. CDR3 sequence (DNA): TGTGCCAGCAGTTTTCTTCTGTCGGGACTAAACGAGGGGGAGCAGTACTTC.